This T cell receptor beta chain emerged from a study of T-cell reconstitution after alpha-beta-depleted transplantation in children. Study-level results: The main origin of T-cell counts and diversity one year after transplant was newly produced T cells. High day-60 TCRbeta diversity in some patients came from surviving recipient T cells and thymic progenitors. Several hundred rapidly expanded clones from non-depleted graft cells reportedly supplied alpha-beta T cells about two months post-transplant.

A library of TCRbeta sequences, prepared with unique molecular identifiers, was generated. TCRdb re-called the PCR reads through MiXCR, storing one row per CDR3 protein. The repertoire holds approximately 500,000 distinct CDR3 sequences, with around 27% as singletons. To note about this clonotype: Its antigen remains unknown.

The receptor's source is a boy younger than two with Wiskott-Aldrich syndrome, due to receive a stem cell transplant. The sequences come from PBMCs, collected before TCRalphabeta/CD19-depleted stem cell transplant.

The CDR3 DNA sequence: TGTGCCACCAGTGAGCCGGGACTTCAAGAGACCCAGTACTTC. Translated: CATSEPGLQETQYF. The chain links TRBV24-1 to TRBJ2-5; maybe TRBD2 (6 bases). V shed 4 bases and J shed 2 bases, with 10 bases lying between them. The germline CDR1 and CDR2 sequences are KGHDR and SFDVKD. The CDR3 has 14 residues.